This is a list of T cell receptor beta chains from one sample in a study of T-cell reconstitution after alpha-beta-depleted transplantation in children. TCRdb passed the PCR reads through MiXCR, listing each CDR3 protein once. The table has around 240,000 distinct CDR3 sequences, approximately 8% seen once. The material was PBMCs, mostly from graft donor cells, obtained 180 days after TCRalphabeta/CD19-depleted stem cell transplant. These receptors all come from a male patient between 10 and 17 years old who had a stem cell transplant for acute lymphoblastic leukemia, so the T cells may come from the graft donor. The CDR3 runs from the conserved cysteine through the conserved F or W. The D gene is left open where the match is weak. The size entry is marked missing in some rows and otherwise reads once, few, many or a size class.

TRBJ2-1 | TRBV2 | - | many | TGTGCCAGCAGTGACTTTGTTGAGCAGTTCTTC | CASSDFVEQFF
TRBJ1-2 | TRBV20-1 | - | many | TGCAGTGCTCGACCGGGGCCGAACTATGGCTACACCTTC | CSARPGPNYGYTF
TRBJ2-2 | TRBV4-3 | TRBD1 | many | TGCGCCAGCAGCCAAGGGACAGGGGGATGGGGGGAGCTGTTTTTT | CASSQGTGGWGELFF
TRBJ2-3 | TRBV28 | - | many | TGTGCCAGCAGTTCCGGACCAGTCATGCAGTATTTT | CASSSGPVMQYF
TRBJ2-1 | TRBV9 | - | many | TGTGCCAGCAGCGTAGCCGGATGGAGCTCCTACAATGAGCAGTTCTTC | CASSVAGWSSYNEQFF
TRBJ2-7 | TRBV7-2 | TRBD2 | many | TGTGCCAGCAGCTTCAAGGGACTAGCGGGAGAGCAGTACTTC | CASSFKGLAGEQYF
TRBJ1-6 | TRBV6-5 | - | - | TGTGCCAGCAGTTGGGGAACTTCACCCCTCCACTTT | CASSWGTSPLHF
TRBJ2-7 | TRBV5-1 | TRBD2 | many | TGCGCCAGCAGCCGAGGGACTAGCGGGAGTGCCCACTACGAGCAGTACTTC | CASSRGTSGSAHYEQYF
TRBJ2-5 | TRBV15 | - | many | TGTGCCACCAGCACCAACAGGGACGTGGAGACCCAGTACTTC | CATSTNRDVETQYF
TRBJ2-1 | TRBV4-3 | TRBD2 | many | TGCGCCAGCAGCCAAGGGGGACTAGCGGGGTTAGCGGGTAAGCAGTTCTTC | CASSQGGLAGLAGKQFF
TRBJ2-7 | TRBV7-9 | - | many | TGTGCCAGCAGCTTAGCAGGAGTTCTCTACGAGCAGTACTTC | CASSLAGVLYEQYF
TRBJ2-7 | TRBV20-1 | TRBD1 | - | TGCAGTGCTAGCGAACTGGGACAGGGGGCCTACGAGCAGTACTTC | CSASELGQGAYEQYF
TRBJ2-7 | TRBV5-4 | - | - | TGTGCCATGAGCTTTGGGGTGCTCTCCTACGAGCAGTACTTC | CAMSFGVLSYEQYF
TRBJ2-7 | TRBV19 | TRBD1 | few | TGTGCCAGTAGTATTTCGGGACAGGGCCACGAGCAGTACTTC | CASSISGQGHEQYF
TRBJ2-3 | TRBV29-1 | TRBD2 | few | TGCAGCGTTGAAGCGGGGGGGCGCACAGATACGCAGTATTTT | CSVEAGGRTDTQYF
TRBJ2-1 | TRBV11-1 | - | many | TGTGCCAGCAGCTTACAGCTTATATCCAATGAGCAGTTCTTC | CASSLQLISNEQFF
TRBJ1-5 | TRBV29-1 | TRBD1 | many | TGCAGCGTCGAGGGACAGGGTAGAGAGCCCCAGCATTTT | CSVEGQGREPQHF
TRBJ2-4 | TRBV19 | - | many | TGTGCCAGTAGTCCGACTAGGCCGAACATTCAGTACTTC | CASSPTRPNIQYF
TRBJ2-1 | TRBV5-5 | - | many | TGTGCCAGCAGCCGTACGGGGGTCTCCTACAATGAGCAGTTCTTC | CASSRTGVSYNEQFF
TRBJ2-6 | TRBV7-9 | - | many | TGTGCCAGCAGCTTTAGACAGGCTGGGGCCAACGTCCTGACTTTC | CASSFRQAGANVLTF
TRBJ1-5 | TRBV6-2/TRBV6-3 | - | many | TGTGCCAGCAGTGCGGCGGGGGGGCACGGGCAGCCCCAGCATTTT | CASSAAGGHGQPQHF
TRBJ2-1 | TRBV12-3/TRBV12-4 | TRBD2 | many | TGTGCCAGCAGTTTAGGGGGGGGCTACAATGAGCAGTTCTTC | CASSLGGGYNEQFF
TRBJ2-4 | TRBV5-1 | TRBD2 | many | TGCGCCAGCAGCACCGGGACTAGCGCGATAGCCAAAAACATTCAGTACTTC | CASSTGTSAIAKNIQYF
TRBJ1-6 | TRBV12-3/TRBV12-4 | - | many | TGTGCCAGCACCCTGGGAGGGGGTTCCTCTAATTCACCCCTCCACTTT | CASTLGGGSSNSPLHF
TRBJ1-5 | TRBV28 | - | many | TGTGCCAGCAGTTTACCAGGGCAAAACAATCAGCCCCAGCATTTT | CASSLPGQNNQPQHF
TRBJ1-1 | TRBV18 | TRBD1 | many | TGTGCCAGCTCACCGGACAGGGTGGTGATGGCTTTCTTT | CASSPDRVVMAFF
TRBJ2-5 | TRBV10-3 | - | many | TGTGCCAGTACAGCCGGCAAGGGACCGCACCAAGAGACCCAGTACTTC | CASTAGKGPHQETQYF
TRBJ2-7 | TRBV6-2/TRBV6-3 | - | many | TGTGCCAGCAGTTACTCTTGGACTAATAAGTACTTC | CASSYSWTNKYF
TRBJ2-7 | TRBV12-3/TRBV12-4 | TRBD1 | many | TGTGCCAGCAGCCGGGACAGGGTAGACGAGCAGTACTTC | CASSRDRVDEQYF
TRBJ1-6 | TRBV6-5 | - | many | TGTGCCAGCAGTTACCGGCTAGGGGCCGGGCGTTCACCCCTCCACTTT | CASSYRLGAGRSPLHF
TRBJ2-7 | TRBV20-1 | - | - | TGCAGTGCTAGTGGGTTCTACGAGCAGTACTTC | CSASGFYEQYF